This TCR beta chain was captured in a study of cytotoxic CD8 clonotypes in ibrutinib-treated CLL. Findings of the study overall: Collection times varied between progressing and sustained-remission patients.

Clones were read by immunoSEQ multiplex PCR, and TCRdb kept only the in-frame ones, dropping some. The sample records 100,000 to 150,000 clones, approximately 85% being singletons. In the case of this clone: The antigen remains unidentified.

V shed 3 bases, J shed 6 bases, and the junction held 10 bases outside the gene matches. Germline V gives CDR1 MGHDK, CDR2 SYGVNS. The CDR3 spans 16 residues. The chain uses TRBV25-1 and TRBJ2-3; 9 nucleotides line up with TRBD1. Sequences were derived from PBMCs, sampled after 24 months of ibrutinib treatment. The source of this sequence is a human donor with chronic lymphocytic leukemia. The CDR3 DNA sequence: TGTGCCAGCAGTGAGGGGACAGGGATGATCACGGATACGCAGTATTTT. This sequence encodes CASSEGTGMITDTQYF.